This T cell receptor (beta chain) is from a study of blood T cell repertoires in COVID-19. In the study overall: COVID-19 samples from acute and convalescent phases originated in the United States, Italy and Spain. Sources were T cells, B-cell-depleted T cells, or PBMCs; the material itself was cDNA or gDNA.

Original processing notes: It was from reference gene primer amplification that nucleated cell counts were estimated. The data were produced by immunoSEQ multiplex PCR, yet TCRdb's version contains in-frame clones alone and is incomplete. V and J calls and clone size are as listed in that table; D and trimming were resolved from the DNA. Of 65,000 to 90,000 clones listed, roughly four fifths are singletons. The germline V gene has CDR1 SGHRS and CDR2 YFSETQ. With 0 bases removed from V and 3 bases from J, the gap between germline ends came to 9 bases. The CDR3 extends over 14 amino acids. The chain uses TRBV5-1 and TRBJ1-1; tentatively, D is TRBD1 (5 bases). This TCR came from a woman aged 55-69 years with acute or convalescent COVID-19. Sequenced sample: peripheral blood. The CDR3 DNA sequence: TGCGCCAGCAGCTTGGTTGGAGGGGACACTGAAGCTTTCTTT. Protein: CASSLVGGDTEAFF.